A selection of T cell receptor beta chains follows, all from one sample in a study of CD8+ T cells in alopecia areata. Sequencing used immunoSEQ multiplex PCR; TCRdb keeps in-frame clones, though not all of them. The sample records 200,000 to 250,000 clones, around three fifths being singletons. The sample in question was CD4+ T cells sorted from blood, obtained at week 4, from a patient treated with tofacitinib. The source is a human donor with alopecia areata. Both conserved end residues are part of each CDR3. A D gene is named only where the DNA matches it firmly. Some rows mark clone size as missing; the rest say once, few, many or name a class of expanded clone.

clone_size cdr3_length j_call v_call d_call cdr3_aa cdr3_nt
NA 13 TRBJ1-1 TRBV7-3 NA CASSFQVNTEAFF TGTGCCAGCAGCTTCCAGGTGAACACTGAAGCTTTCTTT
NA 14 TRBJ2-1 TRBV14 NA CASSRRVLANEQFF TGTGCCAGCAGCCGCAGGGTACTAGCCAATGAGCAGTTCTTC
NA 14 TRBJ1-2 TRBV29-1 NA CSVGSSRSGKGYTF TGCAGCGTTGGAAGCTCGAGGAGCGGAAAAGGCTACACCTTC
NA 13 TRBJ1-1 TRBV6-5 NA CASTQGLNTEAFF TGTGCCAGCACACAGGGATTGAACACTGAAGCTTTCTTT
NA 15 TRBJ1-2 TRBV27 TRBD1 CASSLRQGGNYGYTF TGTGCCAGCAGTTTACGTCAGGGGGGCAACTATGGCTACACCTTC
once 13 TRBJ2-3 TRBV7-2 NA CASSLGLDRKQYF TGTGCCAGCAGCTTAGGGCTCGACAGGAAGCAGTATTTT
NA 15 TRBJ2-1 TRBV6-6 NA CASSYGLAIGNEQFF TGTGCCAGCAGTTATGGCCTAGCGATCGGAAATGAGCAGTTCTTC
NA 11 TRBJ2-3 TRBV30 NA CAWSVGGTQYF TGTGCCTGGAGTGTAGGAGGTACGCAGTATTTT
NA 16 TRBJ1-4 TRBV30 NA CAWSEVRSVGNEKLFF TGTGCCTGGAGTGAAGTTCGATCGGTCGGCAATGAAAAACTGTTTTTT
NA 14 TRBJ2-7 TRBV2 NA CASSVASVVDEQYF TGTGCCAGCAGTGTAGCCAGCGTAGTTGACGAGCAGTACTTC
many 14 TRBJ2-1 TRBV6-1 TRBD2 CASKVGTNGNEQFF TGTGCCAGCAAAGTCGGGACTAACGGCAATGAGCAGTTCTTC
NA 11 TRBJ1-3 TRBV20-1 NA CSARVLTALYF TGCAGTGCTAGAGTGTTGACAGCTCTATATTTT
few 13 TRBJ1-2 TRBV5-5 NA CASSTRVNYGYTF TGTGCCAGCAGCACCAGGGTTAACTATGGCTACACCTTC
NA 17 TRBJ2-7 TRBV25-1 TRBD1 CASSDPYDPGQLYEQYF TGTGCCAGCAGTGACCCCTACGACCCGGGACAGCTCTACGAGCAGTACTTC
few 16 TRBJ2-1 TRBV19 NA CASSIADTRPQNEQFF TGTGCCAGTAGTATAGCGGATACGAGGCCCCAGAATGAGCAGTTCTTC
few 15 TRBJ2-5 TRBV10-2 TRBD1 CASRDFGQGTGTQYF TGCGCCAGCAGAGACTTCGGACAGGGTACTGGGACCCAGTACTTC
NA 12 TRBJ1-5 TRBV29-1 NA CSAGQYNQPQHF TGCAGCGCCGGACAGTACAATCAGCCCCAGCATTTT
NA 13 TRBJ2-5 TRBV18 NA CASSPSGSETQYF TGTGCCAGCTCACCTTCGGGTAGCGAGACCCAGTACTTC
few 15 TRBJ1-6 TRBV21-1 NA CASSVQGDFNSPLHF TGTGCCAGCAGCGTACAGGGGGACTTCAATTCACCCCTCCACTTT
NA 12 TRBJ2-3 TRBV9 NA CASSAGTDTQYF TGTGCCAGCAGCGCCGGCACAGATACGCAGTATTTT
NA 13 TRBJ1-1 TRBV30 NA CAWSVAGNTEAFF TGTGCCTGGAGTGTGGCGGGGAACACTGAAGCTTTCTTT
few 14 TRBJ1-1 TRBV29-1 NA CSVLRQLTDTEAFF TGCAGCGTCTTAAGACAGCTCACAGACACTGAAGCTTTCTTT
NA 14 TRBJ1-1 TRBV27 NA CASAAGVLNTEAFF TGTGCCAGCGCTGCCGGAGTGTTGAACACTGAAGCTTTCTTT
NA 12 TRBJ1-1 TRBV30 TRBD1 CAWSNRGAEAFF TGTGCCTGGAGTAACAGGGGAGCTGAAGCTTTCTTT
NA 18 TRBJ1-1 TRBV5-1 TRBD1 CASSSLVDRGLRDTEAFF TGCGCCAGCAGCTCGCTCGTGGACAGGGGGCTGAGGGACACTGAAGCTTTCTTT
NA 11 TRBJ1-1 TRBV30 NA CAWTRGPKAFF TGTGCCTGGACCCGGGGCCCCAAAGCTTTCTTT
NA 15 TRBJ2-2 TRBV6-5 NA CASRDGTRNTGELFF TGTGCCAGCAGGGACGGGACACGGAACACCGGGGAGCTGTTTTTT
few 14 TRBJ1-2 TRBV7-2 NA CASSLGEGFDGYTF TGTGCCAGCAGCTTAGGGGAAGGGTTCGATGGCTACACCTTC
few 13 TRBJ1-2 TRBV7-2 NA CASSEQGWDGYTF TGTGCCAGCAGCGAACAGGGTTGGGATGGCTACACCTTC
NA 14 TRBJ1-2 TRBV7-9 TRBD1 CASSLDRERDGYTF TGTGCCAGCAGCCTAGACAGGGAAAGGGATGGCTACACCTTC
NA 14 TRBJ1-2 TRBV29-1 TRBD1 CSVDGTGKPYGYTF TGCAGCGTTGATGGGACAGGGAAGCCCTATGGCTACACCTTC
once 16 TRBJ1-2 TRBV7-7 NA CASSLKPEAVYYGYTF TGTGCCAGCAGCCTAAAGCCGGAGGCGGTTTACTATGGCTACACCTTC
NA 13 TRBJ1-2 TRBV19 NA CASSLPEGGGYTF TGTGCCAGTAGCCTTCCCGAAGGGGGAGGCTACACCTTC
NA 16 TRBJ1-4 TRBV11-2 NA CASSLDLRVSGEKLFF TGTGCCAGCAGCTTAGATCTCAGGGTATCGGGAGAAAAACTGTTTTTT